The 11 T cell receptor beta chains presented below share a single source sample, sequenced in a study of blood T cell repertoires in COVID-19. Clones were sequenced by immunoSEQ multiplex PCR, and TCRdb holds only the in-frame ones, with some missing. The sample holds about 40,000 clones, around nine tenths seen once. The specimen sequenced was peripheral blood. The source is a human donor in a cohort sampled during active COVID-19.

This chain links TRBV5-1 with TRBJ1-2; D perhaps matches TRBD1 (6 bases). CDR1 SGHRS and CDR2 YFSETQ come from the germline V gene. V was cut by 5 bases and J by 3 bases, with 14 bases left in between. The CDR3 length is 14 residues. The CDR3 sequence: CASRRTAADYGYTF. Here the CDR3 DNA reads TGCGCCAGCAGACGGACAGCCGCTGACTATGGCTACACCTTC.

This chain links TRBV20-1 with TRBJ2-3; 16 nucleotides agree with TRBD2. V gave up 5 bases and J gave up 2 bases; unmatched junction bases: 10. The CDR3 loop spans 18 amino acids. Germline CDR1 is DFQATT and CDR2 is SNEGSKA (reference sequence). CDR3 protein: CSARAGTSGGAFTDTQYF. The CDR3 nucleotides are TGCAGTGCTCGTGCCGGGACTAGCGGGGGGGCCTTCACAGATACGCAGTATTTT.

This chain joins TRBV2 and TRBJ1-1; tentatively, D is TRBD1 (6 bases). From germline, CDR1 is SNHLY and CDR2 FYNNEI. The CDR3 length is 16 residues. Trimming stripped 6 bases from V and 1 base from J, with 18 bases between. CDR3 nucleotides: TGTGCCAGCAGCCCGGCGAGAGGACAGCAGAACACTGAAGCTTTCTTT. Translated: CASSPARGQQNTEAFF. Using reference TRBV2 and TRBJ1-1 for the parts outside the CDR3, the full variable domain is EPEVTQTPSHQVTQMGQEVILRCVPISNHLYFYWYRQILGQKVEFLVSFYNNEISEKSEIFDDQFSVERPDGSNFTLKIRSTKLEDSAMYFCASSPARGQQNTEAFFGQGTRLTVV.

The rearrangement links TRBV29-1 to TRBJ1-1; D is perhaps TRBD1 (5 bases). The CDR3 spans 11 residues. Germline V gene lookup returns CDR1 SQVTM and CDR2 ANQGSEA. The CDR3 is CTTGGGTEAFF. CDR3 DNA: TGCACCACCGGGGGGGGTACTGAAGCTTTCTTT.

The rearrangement links TRBV5-6 to TRBJ1-1; 7 nucleotides align to TRBD1. The CDR3 length is 14 residues. CDR1 and CDR2 from the germline V gene are SGHDT and YYEEEE. The ends lost 4 bases at V and 0 bases at J; junction bases unmatched: 3. The CDR3 DNA sequence: TGTGCCAGCAGCCCGGGACAGATGAACACTGAAGCTTTCTTT. Residues: CASSPGQMNTEAFF.

The chain has TRBV3-1 (or the pseudogene TRBV3-2) and TRBJ1-6, with 8 bases lining up with TRBD1. Looked up from germline, CDR1 is LGHDT and CDR2 is YNNKEL (reference sequence). Germline trimming cut 0 bases from V and 2 bases from J; bases unmatched to any gene: 15. The CDR3 totals 21 residues. CDR3 protein: CASSQEVGQGSFGPYNSPLHF. The CDR3 nucleotides read TGTGCCAGCAGCCAAGAGGTAGGACAGGGCAGCTTCGGCCCCTATAATTCACCCCTCCACTTT.

The chain combines TRBV7-3 with TRBJ2-2; D uncertain. Trimming shortened V by 2 bases and J by 10 bases, and 14 bases separated the two germline ends. This CDR3 has 14 amino acids. From germline, CDR1 is SGHTA and CDR2 FQGTGA. In DNA form, the CDR3 reads TGTGCCAGCAGCTTACTGGCTTCCCCATCGGAGCTGTTTTTT. It specifies CASSLLASPSELFF. The full variable domain, its missing parts supplied by reference TRBV7-3 and TRBJ2-2, is GAGVSQTPSNKVTEKGKYVELRCDPISGHTALYWYRQSLGQGPEFLIYFQGTGAADDSGLPNDRFFAVRPEGSVSTLKIQRTERGDSAVYLCASSLLASPSELFFGEGSRLTVL.

As DNA, the CDR3 is TGTGCCACCAGACCGGGGTCTTCCTACGAGCAGTACTTC. As protein: CATRPGSSYEQYF. V usage is TRBV15 and J usage is TRBJ2-7; weak D call: TRBD2 (5 bases). From germline, CDR1 is LNHNV and CDR2 YYDKDF (reference sequence). There are 13 residues in the CDR3. The V end lost 6 bases, the J end lost 1 base, and 10 bases lay between the germline ends.

This rearrangement joins TRBV5-4 to TRBJ2-3; TRBD1 might be the D (6 bases). V dropped 1 base and J dropped 1 base, with 10 bases sitting between them. This CDR3 is 15 amino acids long. Germline CDR1 is SGHNT and CDR2 is YYREEE (reference sequence). The CDR3 nucleotides are TGTGCCAGCAGCTTGACAGGGACGGGCACAGATACGCAGTATTTT. This codes for CASSLTGTGTDTQYF.

The chain couples TRBV27 to TRBJ2-3, with D possibly matching TRBD2 (5 bases). The CDR3 covers 14 residues. Germline CDR1 MNHEY, CDR2 SMNVEV (reference sequence). The V end was cut by 5 bases, the J end by 4 bases, with 13 bases between. The CDR3 spells CASSTRGSADTQYF. CDR3 in DNA: TGTGCCAGCAGTACCCGTGGTAGCGCAGATACGCAGTATTTT.

The chain links TRBV15 to TRBJ2-3; 7 bases are a match to TRBD1. Germline V lookup: CDR1 LNHNV, CDR2 YYDKDF (reference sequence). CDR3 length: 15 residues. Trimming cost V 5 bases and J 0 bases; bases outside gene matches: 5. For the CDR3, the DNA is TGTGCCACCAGCCACTCGACAGGGAGCACAGATACGCAGTATTTT. Its protein is CATSHSTGSTDTQYF. The whole variable domain, filled in from reference TRBV15 and TRBJ2-3, reads DAMVIQNPRYQVTQFGKPVTLSCSQTLNHNVMYWYQQKSSQAPKLLFHYYDKDFNNEADTPDNFQSRRPNTSFCFLDIRSPGLGDTAMYLCATSHSTGSTDTQYFGPGTRLTVL.